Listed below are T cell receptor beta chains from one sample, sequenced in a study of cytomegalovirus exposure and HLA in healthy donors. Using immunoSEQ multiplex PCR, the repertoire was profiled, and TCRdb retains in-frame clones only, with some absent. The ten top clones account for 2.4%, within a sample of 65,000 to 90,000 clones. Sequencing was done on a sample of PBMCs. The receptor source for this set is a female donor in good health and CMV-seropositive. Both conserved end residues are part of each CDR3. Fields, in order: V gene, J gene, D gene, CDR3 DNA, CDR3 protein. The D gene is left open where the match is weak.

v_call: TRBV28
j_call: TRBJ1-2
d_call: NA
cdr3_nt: TGTGCCAGCAGTACCAATGACGGGACTAACTATGGCTACACCTTC
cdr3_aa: CASSTNDGTNYGYTF

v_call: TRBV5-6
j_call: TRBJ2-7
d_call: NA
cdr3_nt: TGTGCCAGCAGCTTAGCCTCCTACGAGCAGTACTTC
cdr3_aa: CASSLASYEQYF

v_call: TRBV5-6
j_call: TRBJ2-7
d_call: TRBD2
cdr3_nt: TGTGCCAGCAGCTTGAGACTAGCGGGGGACGAGCAGTACTTC
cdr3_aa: CASSLRLAGDEQYF

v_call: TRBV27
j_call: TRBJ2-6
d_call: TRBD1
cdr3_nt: TGTGCCAGCGGGCTATTGACAGGGGGCGGGCCTGGGGCCAACGTCCTGACTTTC
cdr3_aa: CASGLLTGGGPGANVLTF

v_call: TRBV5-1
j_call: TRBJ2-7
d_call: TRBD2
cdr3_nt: TGCGCCAGCAGCTTGGGCACTAGCGGCTCCTACGAGCAGTACTTC
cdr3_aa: CASSLGTSGSYEQYF

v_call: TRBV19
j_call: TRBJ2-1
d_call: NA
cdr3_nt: TGTGCCAGTAGTATTGGAGGCGTTGCCTACAATGAGCAGTTCTTC
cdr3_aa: CASSIGGVAYNEQFF

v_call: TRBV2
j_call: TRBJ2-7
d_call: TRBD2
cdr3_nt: TGTGCCAGCAGCGTGACTAGCGGGGTTCACTTC
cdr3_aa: CASSVTSGVHF

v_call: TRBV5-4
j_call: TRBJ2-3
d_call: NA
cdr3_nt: TGTGCCAGCAGCCGGAGGGACGGGAGCACAGATACGCAGTATTTT
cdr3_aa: CASSRRDGSTDTQYF

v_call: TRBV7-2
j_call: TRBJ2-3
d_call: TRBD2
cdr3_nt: TGTGCCAGCAGCTTCGGACTAGCGGGGGTAGATACGCAGTATTTT
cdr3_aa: CASSFGLAGVDTQYF

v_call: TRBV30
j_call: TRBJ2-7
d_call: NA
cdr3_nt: TGTGCCTGGAGGGGGGCTGGCGGTACCTACGAGCAGTACTTC
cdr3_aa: CAWRGAGGTYEQYF

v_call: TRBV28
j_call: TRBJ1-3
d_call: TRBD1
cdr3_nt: TGTGCCAGCAGTCGCGATGTTGGGGACAGCGCTAAGGGGGACACCATATATTTT
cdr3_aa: CASSRDVGDSAKGDTIYF

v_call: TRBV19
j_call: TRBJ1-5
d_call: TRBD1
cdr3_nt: TGTGCCAGTAGTAGGGACAGCCAGCCCCAGCATTTT
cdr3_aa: CASSRDSQPQHF

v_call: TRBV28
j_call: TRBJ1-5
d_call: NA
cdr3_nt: TGTGCCAGCAGTTACCAGGGGAATCAGCCCCAGCATTTT
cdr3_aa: CASSYQGNQPQHF

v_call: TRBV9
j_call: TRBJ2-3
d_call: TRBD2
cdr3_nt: TGTGCCAGCAGCACGACTAGCGGGGGGGCAACAGATACGCAGTATTTT
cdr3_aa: CASSTTSGGATDTQYF

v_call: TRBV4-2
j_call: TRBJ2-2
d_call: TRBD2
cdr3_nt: TGTGCCAGCAACGTGGGAGGGCCGTCCGGGGAGCTGTTTTTT
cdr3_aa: CASNVGGPSGELFF

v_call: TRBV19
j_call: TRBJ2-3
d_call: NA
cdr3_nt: TGTGCCAGTAGTAAACAGCTCACAGATACGCAGTATTTT
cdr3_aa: CASSKQLTDTQYF

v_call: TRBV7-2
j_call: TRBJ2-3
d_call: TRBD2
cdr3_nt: TGTGCCAGCAGCTTGGTCAGCGGGGGCACAGATACGCAGTATTTT
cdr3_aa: CASSLVSGGTDTQYF

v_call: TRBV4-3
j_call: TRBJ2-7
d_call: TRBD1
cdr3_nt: TGCGCCAGCAGCCAAGATCTGGGGACAGGTTCCTACGAGCAGTACTTC
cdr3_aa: CASSQDLGTGSYEQYF

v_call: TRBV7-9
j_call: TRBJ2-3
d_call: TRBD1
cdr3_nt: TGTGCCAGCAGCTTTTCCCGGGACAGGTATTTT
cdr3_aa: CASSFSRDRYF

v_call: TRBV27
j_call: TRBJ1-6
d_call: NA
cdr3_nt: TGTGCCAGCAGTCCAGGACGGGGAAATTCACCCCTCCACTTT
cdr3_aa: CASSPGRGNSPLHF

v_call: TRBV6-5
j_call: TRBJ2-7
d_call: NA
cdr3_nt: TGTGCCAGCACTCATGCAAGGGGGATCCCCTACGAGCAGTACTTC
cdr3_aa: CASTHARGIPYEQYF

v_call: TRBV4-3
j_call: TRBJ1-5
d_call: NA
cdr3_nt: TGCGCCAGCAGCCAAGGGGGAGGAAGCAATCAGCCCCAGCATTTT
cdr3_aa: CASSQGGGSNQPQHF

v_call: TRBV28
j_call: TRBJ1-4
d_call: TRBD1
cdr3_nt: TGTGCCAGCAGTCCAAATCAGGGGGCCGGAGGTGAAAAACTGTTTTTT
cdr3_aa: CASSPNQGAGGEKLFF

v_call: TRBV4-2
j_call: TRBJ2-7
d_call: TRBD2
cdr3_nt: TGTGCCAGCAGCCAAGGGAGCGGGGGGGACGCCTACGAGCAGTACTTC
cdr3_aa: CASSQGSGGDAYEQYF

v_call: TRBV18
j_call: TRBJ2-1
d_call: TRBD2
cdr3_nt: TGTGCCAGCTCGACTCGGGGGGGTTACAATGAGCAGTTCTTC
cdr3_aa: CASSTRGGYNEQFF

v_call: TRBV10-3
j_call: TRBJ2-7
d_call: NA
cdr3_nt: TGTGCCACCTCTGGGGGGTTGGAGTACGAGCAGTACTTC
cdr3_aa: CATSGGLEYEQYF

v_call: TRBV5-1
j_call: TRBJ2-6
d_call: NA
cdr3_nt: TGCGCCAGCAGCTTGGTCCGCTCTGGGGCCAACGTCCTGACTTTC
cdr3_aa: CASSLVRSGANVLTF

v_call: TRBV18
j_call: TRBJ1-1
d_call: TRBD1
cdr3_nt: TGTGCCAGCTCACCAGACAGGGAGAACACTGAAGCTTTCTTT
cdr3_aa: CASSPDRENTEAFF

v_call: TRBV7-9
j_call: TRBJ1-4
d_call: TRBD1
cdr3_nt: TGTGCCAGCAGCGGGGACAGTTCCCCTGGAATAAGTGTGTTTTTT
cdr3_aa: CASSGDSSPGISVFF